Sequencing of this TCR beta chain was carried out in a study of cytomegalovirus exposure and HLA in healthy donors (dated by TCRdb to about 2017). In terms of the full investigation: According to an earlier analysis of 587 of the donors, about 170 million T cells yielded over 100 million unique TCR beta sequences and about 280 Gb of sequence data. To study patterns of TCR occurrence, a later analysis re-analyzed previously published TCR beta repertoires from hundreds of donors and added high-resolution HLA genotyping. Roughly 5 DR-DQ haplotypes were handled as single units for association and clustering, since linkage in the cohort was strong. Typing coverage differed by locus: A, B, C, DRB1 and DQB1 were typed in about 620-630 donors, DQA1 in 500 to 550, DPA1 in around 610, and DPB1 in 472. Class I and class II HLA loci were covered by the typing at four-digit resolution. Among the roughly 390 genotyped donors, more than 70% belonged to the genetic ancestry cluster associated with self-reported Caucasian donors. Among 300 to 450 genotyped donors of the cohort, an average of approximately 240,000 unique TCR beta nucleotide sequences were sequenced per donor, roughly a sixth of them non-productive. The aim of the study was to test whether cataloging public T cell receptors could identify signatures of past pathogen exposure. An early release that covered fewer than 800 HLA-typed donors contained about 300 gigabases of sequencing data and roughly 84 million unique TCR sequences. All discovery cohort repertoires had been generated using a single sequencing platform. A later genetic analysis used genome-wide SNP genotypes for about 60% of the roughly 700 donors, treating that subset as a discovery cohort. The study combined high-throughput TCR immunosequencing, statistical association of individual TCRs with disease status, and machine learning to predict cytomegalovirus infection status. An earlier analysis of roughly 580 of the donors used high-throughput TCR beta sequencing to judge whether each TCR beta V gene segment behaved as functional or pseudogenic. Donor age, sex, ethnicity and CMV serostatus were compiled alongside the repertoire data. The later analysis used no new phenotypic data to find candidate immune exposures, relying instead on TCR beta sequences and their occurrence across donors. The study profiled the T cell repertoires of around 700 subjects by immunosequencing and related them to cytomegalovirus serostatus. Along with the approximately 700-subject first cohort, a separate validation cohort of 120 different subjects was used. General study outcomes and caveats: According to a later analysis, parvovirus B19, influenza, CMV and Epstein-Barr virus appeared linked to several top co-occurrence clusters. Some IMGT-functional V segments, including TRBV6-2 and TRBV6-3, could not be told apart with the 87-base-pair reads, so those segments were excluded. In both the original and validation cohorts, the classifier was reported to diagnose cytomegalovirus status with high specificity and sensitivity. In a later genetic analysis, fewer N-insertions in productive TCRs were reported among donors in an Asian-associated ancestry cluster than the 666-donor mean. Roughly uniform sequencing depth across donors was assumed in presence/absence analyses, although this assumption may not hold. A further reported finding was that TCR beta sequences accurately predicted the HLA-A and HLA-B alleles for most subjects in the first cohort. Across donors, most TCR sequences were observed very rarely, whereas some public TCRs were present in many individuals. According to the authors, the approach could potentially be generalized to other disease states and immunological phenotypes. Broadly in line with IMGT annotations, most TCR beta V segments showed up in productive rearrangements about 87% or about 30% of the time in an earlier analysis of roughly 590 of the donors. A cluster of highly shared sequence variants was judged likely to represent a technical artifact of the sequencing pipeline. At a false discovery rate of 0.05, a later analysis linked around 15,000 TCR beta sequences to specific HLA alleles. For the cohort, immune exposure information was limited to CMV serostatus. Because HLA typing was missing for some donors at each locus, association tests included only the typed subset. Assigning TCR associations to individual alleles was difficult when HLA alleles, especially DR and DQ, strongly co-occurred. This cohort had only TCR beta chains sequenced, and the lack of alpha or paired-chain data limited which features could be detected. About 17 rarely observed V segments, including chromosome 9 orphons, were excluded from the earlier analysis of just under 600 of the donors because counts were too low. In a later analysis, the rate of TCR association differed among HLA loci, with DRB1 alleles having the most associated TCRs and HLA-C alleles having the fewest. In a later analysis, HLA-associated TCR beta chains were found to be more clonally expanded and to have lower generation probabilities than equally common non-associated chains. V-gene and J-gene trimming of TCR beta chains was associated with a missense DCLRE1C variant in a later genetic analysis, and the association was replicated in an independent cohort. In vitro tests confirmed that three of the cytomegalovirus-associated TCR beta chains recognize cytomegalovirus antigens. Linkage disequilibrium might explain the correlated functional status among segregating V segments, but an unknown experimental factor could not be ruled out. A later analysis found that most CMV-associated TCR beta chains appeared HLA-restricted, with HLA associations seemingly driven largely by CMV exposure. The study gave a list of over 150 TCR beta chains associated with cytomegalovirus.

Reading from cysteine to phenylalanine, the CDR3 counts 12 amino acids. CDR3 DNA is the only sequence kept; it has 36 bases, read in frame from the first base. Reading the germline V gene gives CDR1 SGHTA and CDR2 FQGNSA. V and J lose 2 bases and 7 bases, and a span of 6 bases separates them. The cohort comprised fewer than 750 healthy bone marrow donors. All cohort members were sampled while nominally healthy, although unrecorded immune exposures were likely present. The donor was CMV seropositive and was included in the group of about 290 seropositive cohort members. A peripheral blood sample was collected from each donor, and TCR beta sequencing was performed on peripheral blood mononuclear cells. Genomic DNA was extracted from the blood cell samples with the Qiagen DNeasy Blood Extraction Kit. The library came from the immunoSEQ multiplex PCR assay. For the multiplex PCR, a mixture combining 60 forward primers for TCR Vbeta segments and 13 reverse primers for TCR Jbeta segments was used. The CDR3 region of rearranged TCR beta genes was amplified from genomic DNA with a multiplex PCR assay. Amplified TCR beta libraries were sequenced as 87-base-pair reads on the Illumina HiSeq System. The paper's data handling went like this. A later analysis counted 75 million to 100 million unique TCR beta chains across the 550 to 700 repertoires, and around 9.9 million of these chains were shared by at least two donors. Raw reads were error-corrected and collapsed into unique sequences by a nearest-neighbor algorithm in which closely related sequences were merged to remove PCR and sequencing errors. V, D and J gene segments were assigned by aligning CDR3 sequences to IMGT reference sequences. For a sequence to be retained, at least a six-nucleotide match to both a V gene segment and a J gene segment was required. A rearrangement counted as productive if the CDR3 had no stop codons and remained in frame with V and J, and every other rearrangement counted as non-productive. CDR3 was defined by IMGT convention, running from the second conserved V-encoded cysteine to the conserved J-encoded phenylalanine. The earlier analysis of 587 of the donors excluded sequences that lacked an unambiguous match to a single V gene segment. An earlier analysis of a few hundred of the donors called V segments functional above 56.7% productive rearrangements and segregating when the between-donor standard deviation exceeded 5%. A statistical classification framework was built to diagnose cytomegalovirus status from the catalog of TCR beta chain sequences. In a later analysis, V and J genes were assigned by comparing TCR nucleotide sequences against IMGT/GENE-DB human TR gene sequences. In a later analysis, CDR3 sequences and most-parsimonious VDJ recombination scenarios were assigned using the TCRdist pipeline. In a later analysis, each TCR beta chain was defined by its CDR3 amino acid sequence together with its V-gene family, and reads lacking a unique V-gene family were excluded. A later analysis removed 592 highly shared, low-generation-probability nucleotide sequences to deal with suspected cross-contamination and a sequencing artifact. In a later analysis, a clonal expansion index was calculated for each public chain from normalized within-repertoire ranks of inferred template counts. Generation probabilities in a later analysis came from a VDJ recombination model fitted to out-of-frame rearrangements, and those results were checked against IGoR. A later analysis scored TCR-TCR, TCR-HLA and TCR-CMV co-occurrence with hypergeometric tests, applying a repertoire-size bias correction to TCR pairs. To estimate false discovery rates, a later analysis permuted the HLA or CMV assignments 20 times. In a later analysis, co-occurring TCRs were grouped using DBSCAN, with TCRdist sequence similarity added in when clustering inside HLA-allele-positive subsets. Repertoires with fewer than 30,000 or more than 120,000 public chains were left out of co-occurrence clustering, as were about five repertoires with anomalous nucleotide sharing. Held by TCRdb, this immuneACCESS table contains in-frame sequences only and omits some clones. Under half of the omission traces to an unresolved V gene where checked; the cause of the rest is unknown. V and J calls and clone size are as listed in that table; D and trimming were resolved from the DNA. The table for this sample lists 100,000 to 150,000 clones; roughly 62% of them were counted only once. The ten biggest clones cover 1.5% to 2% of the sample.

This clone showed up just a few times. Its specific antigen is unknown. Base qualities are not at hand, and no much larger clone is one base apart. The chain employs TRBV7-2 and TRBJ1-5; the D segment cannot be called with confidence. Specimen: PBMCs. The clonotype originates from a young man in good health and CMV-seropositive. In nucleotide form, the sequence is TGTGCCAGCAGCTTAAACGGGCAGCCCCAGCATTTT. This sequence encodes CASSLNGQPQHF.